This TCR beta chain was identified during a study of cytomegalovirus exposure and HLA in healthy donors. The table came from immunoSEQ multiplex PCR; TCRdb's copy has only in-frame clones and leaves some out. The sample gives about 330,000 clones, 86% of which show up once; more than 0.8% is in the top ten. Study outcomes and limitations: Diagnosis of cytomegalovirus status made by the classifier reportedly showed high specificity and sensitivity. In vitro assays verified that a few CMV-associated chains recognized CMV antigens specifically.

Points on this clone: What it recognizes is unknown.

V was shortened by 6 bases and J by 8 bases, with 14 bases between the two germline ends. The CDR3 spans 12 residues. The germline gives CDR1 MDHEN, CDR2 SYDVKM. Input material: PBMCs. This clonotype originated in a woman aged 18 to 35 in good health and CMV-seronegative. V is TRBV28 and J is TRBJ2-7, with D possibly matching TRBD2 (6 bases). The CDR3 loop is CASSKIRGKQYF. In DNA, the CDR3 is TGTGCCAGCAGCAAAATCCGGGGGAAGCAGTACTTC.